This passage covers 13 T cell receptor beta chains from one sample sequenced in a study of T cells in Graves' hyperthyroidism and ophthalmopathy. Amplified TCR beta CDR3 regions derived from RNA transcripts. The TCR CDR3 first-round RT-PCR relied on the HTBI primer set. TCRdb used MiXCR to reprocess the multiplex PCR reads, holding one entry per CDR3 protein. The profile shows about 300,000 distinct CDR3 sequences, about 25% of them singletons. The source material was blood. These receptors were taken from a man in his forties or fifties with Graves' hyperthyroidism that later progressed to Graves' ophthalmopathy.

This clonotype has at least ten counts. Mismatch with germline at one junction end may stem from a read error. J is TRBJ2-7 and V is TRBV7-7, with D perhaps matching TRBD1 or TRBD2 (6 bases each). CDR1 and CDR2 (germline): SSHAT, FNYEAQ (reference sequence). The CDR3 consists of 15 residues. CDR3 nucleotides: TGTGCTAGCAGCTTAGGGGCACAGGGACTCTACGAGCAGTACTTC. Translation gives CASSLGAQGLYEQYF.

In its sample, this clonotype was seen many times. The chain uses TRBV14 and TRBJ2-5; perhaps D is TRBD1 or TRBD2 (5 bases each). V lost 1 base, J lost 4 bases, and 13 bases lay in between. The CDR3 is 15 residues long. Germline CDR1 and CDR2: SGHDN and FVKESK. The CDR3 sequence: CASSQAMRGGETQYF. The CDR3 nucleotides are TGTGCCAGCAGCCAAGCTATGAGGGGCGGAGAGACCCAGTACTTC.

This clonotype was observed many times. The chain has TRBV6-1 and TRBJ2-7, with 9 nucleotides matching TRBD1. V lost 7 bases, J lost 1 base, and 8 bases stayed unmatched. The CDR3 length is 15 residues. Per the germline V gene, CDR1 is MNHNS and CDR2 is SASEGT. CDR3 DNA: TGTGCCAGCAACCCCTTGACAGGGGGGTCCTACGAGCAGTACTTC. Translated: CASNPLTGGSYEQYF.

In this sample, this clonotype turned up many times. The CDR3 is CASSKQGARGNTIYF. The CDR3 bases are TGTGCCAGCAGTAAACAGGGGGCGCGGGGAAACACCATATATTTT. The rearrangement links TRBV6-1 to TRBJ1-3, with TRBD1 identical over 9 bases. CDR1 and CDR2 from the germline V gene are MNHNS and SASEGT. The CDR3 loop spans 15 amino acids. Trimming cost V 5 bases and J 4 bases; bases outside gene matches: 6.

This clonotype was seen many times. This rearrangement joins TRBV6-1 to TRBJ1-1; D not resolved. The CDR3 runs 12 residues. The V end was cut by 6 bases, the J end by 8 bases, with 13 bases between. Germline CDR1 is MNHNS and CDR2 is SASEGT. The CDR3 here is CASSDFGWEAFF. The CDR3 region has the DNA TGTGCCAGCAGCGACTTTGGCTGGGAAGCTTTCTTT.

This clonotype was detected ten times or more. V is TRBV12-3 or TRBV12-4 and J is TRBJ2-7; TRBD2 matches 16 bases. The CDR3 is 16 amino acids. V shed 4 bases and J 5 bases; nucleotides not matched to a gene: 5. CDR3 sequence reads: CASSSPGLAGGHEQYF. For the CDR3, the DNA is TGTGCCAGCAGTTCCCCGGGACTAGCGGGAGGGCACGAGCAGTACTTC.

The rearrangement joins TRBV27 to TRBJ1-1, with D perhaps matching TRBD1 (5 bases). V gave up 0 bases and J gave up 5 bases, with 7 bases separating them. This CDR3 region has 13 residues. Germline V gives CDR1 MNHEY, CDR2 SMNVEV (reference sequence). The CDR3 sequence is CASSLSTGTEAFF. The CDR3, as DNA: TGTGCCAGCAGTTTATCCACAGGAACTGAAGCTTTCTTT.

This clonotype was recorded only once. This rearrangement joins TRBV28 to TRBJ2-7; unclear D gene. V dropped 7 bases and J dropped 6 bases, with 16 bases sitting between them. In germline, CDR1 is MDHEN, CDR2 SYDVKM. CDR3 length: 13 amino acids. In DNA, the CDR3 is TGTGCCAGCAACCTCGGCGAGGCAGGCGAGCAGTACTTC. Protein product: CASNLGEAGEQYF.

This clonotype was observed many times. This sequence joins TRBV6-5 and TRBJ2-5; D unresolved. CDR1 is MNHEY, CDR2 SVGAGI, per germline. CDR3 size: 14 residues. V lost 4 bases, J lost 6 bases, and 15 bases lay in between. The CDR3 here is CASSFGPGVQTQYF. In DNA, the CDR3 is TGTGCCAGCAGTTTTGGACCTGGGGTGCAGACCCAGTACTTC.

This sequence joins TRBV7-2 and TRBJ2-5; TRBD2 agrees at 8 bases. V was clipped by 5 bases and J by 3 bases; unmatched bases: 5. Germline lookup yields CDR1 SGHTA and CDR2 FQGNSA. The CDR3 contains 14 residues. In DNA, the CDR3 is TGTGCCAGCAGCATCAAGCGGGAGAAAGAGACCCAGTACTTC. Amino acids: CASSIKREKETQYF.

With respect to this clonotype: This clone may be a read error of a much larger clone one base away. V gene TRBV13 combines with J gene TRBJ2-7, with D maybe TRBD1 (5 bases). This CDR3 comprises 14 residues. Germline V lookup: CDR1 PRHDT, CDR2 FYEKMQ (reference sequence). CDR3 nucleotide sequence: TGTGCCAACAGCTTATTTCAGGGCTCCTACGAGCAGTACTTC. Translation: CANSLFQGSYEQYF.

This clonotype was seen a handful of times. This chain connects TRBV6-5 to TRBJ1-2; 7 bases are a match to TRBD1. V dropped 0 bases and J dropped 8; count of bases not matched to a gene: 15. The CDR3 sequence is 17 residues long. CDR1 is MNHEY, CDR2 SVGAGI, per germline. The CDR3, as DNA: TGTGCCAGCAGTTACTCGAGGGCACAGGGGACCCATGAAGGCTACACCTTC. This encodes CASSYSRAQGTHEGYTF.

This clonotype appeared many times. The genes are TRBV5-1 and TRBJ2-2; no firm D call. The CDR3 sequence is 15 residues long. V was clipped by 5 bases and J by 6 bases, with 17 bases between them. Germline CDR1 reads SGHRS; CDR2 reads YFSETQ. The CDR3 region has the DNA TGCGCCAGCAGGGCTGGGGTAGGGTCCCCCGGGGAGCTGTTTTTT. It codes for CASRAGVGSPGELFF.